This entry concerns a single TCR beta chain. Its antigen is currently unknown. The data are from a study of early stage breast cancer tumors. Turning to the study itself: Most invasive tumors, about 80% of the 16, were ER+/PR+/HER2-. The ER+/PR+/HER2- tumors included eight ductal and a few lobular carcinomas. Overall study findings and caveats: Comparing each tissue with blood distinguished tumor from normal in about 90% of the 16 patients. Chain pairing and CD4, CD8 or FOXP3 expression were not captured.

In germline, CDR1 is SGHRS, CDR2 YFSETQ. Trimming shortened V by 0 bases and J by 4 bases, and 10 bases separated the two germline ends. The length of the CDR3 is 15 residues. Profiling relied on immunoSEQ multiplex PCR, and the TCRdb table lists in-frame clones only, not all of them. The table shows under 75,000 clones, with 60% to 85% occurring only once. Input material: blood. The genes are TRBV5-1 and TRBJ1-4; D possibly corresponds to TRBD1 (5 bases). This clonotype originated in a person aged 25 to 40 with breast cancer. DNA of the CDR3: TGCGCCAGCAGCTTGGGTCTGGGGGTTAATGAAAAACTGTTTTTT. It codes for CASSLGLGVNEKLFF.